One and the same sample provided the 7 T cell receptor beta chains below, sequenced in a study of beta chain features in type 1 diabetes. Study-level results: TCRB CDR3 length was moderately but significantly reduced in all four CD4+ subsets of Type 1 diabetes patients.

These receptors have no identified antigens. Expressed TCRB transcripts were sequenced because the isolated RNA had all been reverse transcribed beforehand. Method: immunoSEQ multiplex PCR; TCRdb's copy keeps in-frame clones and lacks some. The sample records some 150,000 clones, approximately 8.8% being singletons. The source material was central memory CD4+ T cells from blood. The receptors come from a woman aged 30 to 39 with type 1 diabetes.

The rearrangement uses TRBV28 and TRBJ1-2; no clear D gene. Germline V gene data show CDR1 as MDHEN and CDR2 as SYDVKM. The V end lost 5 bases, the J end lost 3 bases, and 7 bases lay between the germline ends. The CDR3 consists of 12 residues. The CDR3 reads CASSPLYYGYTF. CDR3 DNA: TGTGCCAGCAGTCCCCTGTACTATGGCTACACCTTC.

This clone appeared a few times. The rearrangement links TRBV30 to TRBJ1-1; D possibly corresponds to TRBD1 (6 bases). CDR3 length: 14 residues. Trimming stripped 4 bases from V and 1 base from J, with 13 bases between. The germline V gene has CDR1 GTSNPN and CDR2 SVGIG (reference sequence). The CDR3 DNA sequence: TGTGCCTGGACCGGGACACGGGGGAACACTGAAGCTTTCTTT. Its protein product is CAWTGTRGNTEAFF. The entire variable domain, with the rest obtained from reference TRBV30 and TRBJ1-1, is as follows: SQTIHQWPATLVQPVGSPLSLECTVEGTSNPNLYWYRQAAGRGLQLLFYSVGIGQISSEVPQNLSASRPQDRQFILSSKKLLLSDSGFYLCAWTGTRGNTEAFFGQGTRLTVV.

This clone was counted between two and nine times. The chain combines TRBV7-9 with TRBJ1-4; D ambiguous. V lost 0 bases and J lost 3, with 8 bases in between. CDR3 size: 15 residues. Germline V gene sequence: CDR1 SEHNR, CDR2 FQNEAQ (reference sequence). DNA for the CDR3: TGTGCCAGCAGCTTAGCTCTCAGTCCTAATGAAAAACTGTTTTTT. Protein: CASSLALSPNEKLFF.

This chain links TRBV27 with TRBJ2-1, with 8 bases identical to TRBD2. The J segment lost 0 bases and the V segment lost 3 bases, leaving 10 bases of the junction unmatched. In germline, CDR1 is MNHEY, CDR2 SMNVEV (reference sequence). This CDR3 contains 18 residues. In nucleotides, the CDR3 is TGTGCCAGCAGTTTTCGAAGCGGGAGAGGAACCTCCTACAATGAGCAGTTCTTC. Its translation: CASSFRSGRGTSYNEQFF.

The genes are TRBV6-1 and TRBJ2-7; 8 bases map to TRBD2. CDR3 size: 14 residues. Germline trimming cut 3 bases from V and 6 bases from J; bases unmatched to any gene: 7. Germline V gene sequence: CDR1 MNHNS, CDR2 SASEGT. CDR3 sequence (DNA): TGTGCCAGCAGTGACCCAGCGGGAGCCGTCGAGCAGTACTTC. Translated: CASSDPAGAVEQYF.

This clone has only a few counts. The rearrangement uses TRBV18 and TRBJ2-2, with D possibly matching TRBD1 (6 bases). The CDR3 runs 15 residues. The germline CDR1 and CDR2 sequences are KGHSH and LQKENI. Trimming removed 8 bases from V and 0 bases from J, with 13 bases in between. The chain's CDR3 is CASIPGTSNTGELFF. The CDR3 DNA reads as TGTGCCAGCATACCCGGGACATCGAACACCGGGGAGCTGTTTTTT.

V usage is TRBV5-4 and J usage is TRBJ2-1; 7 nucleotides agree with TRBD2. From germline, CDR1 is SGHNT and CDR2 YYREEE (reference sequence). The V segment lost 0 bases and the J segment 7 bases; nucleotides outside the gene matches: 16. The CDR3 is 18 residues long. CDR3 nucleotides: TGTGCCAGCAGCTTGGGTCCATTCGCGGGAGAAAGTGGAAATGAGCAGTTCTTC. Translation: CASSLGPFAGESGNEQFF.